Each of the 4 T cell receptor beta chains below was sequenced from the same sample in a study of blood T cell repertoires in COVID-19. TCRdb's copy holds only in-frame clones and misses some; the assay was immunoSEQ multiplex PCR. This table holds over 150,000 clones, 70% to 90% found once. The material sequenced was peripheral blood. The receptors stem from a woman in her sixties or seventies with COVID-19, enrolled during active disease.

The chain has TRBV9 and TRBJ2-1, with 7 bases aligning to TRBD1. CDR1 and CDR2 from the germline V gene are SGDLS and YYNGEE. Losses at the gene ends were 1 base for V and 6 bases for J; bases not matched to a gene: 7. This CDR3 has 15 amino acids. The CDR3: CASSVRDSVFNEQFF. CDR3 nucleotides: TGTGCCAGCAGCGTAAGGGACAGCGTTTTCAATGAGCAGTTCTTC.

This clone was counted between two and nine times. V gene TRBV19 combines with J gene TRBJ1-2, with D unclear. Germline V gene lookup returns CDR1 LNHDA and CDR2 SQIVND (reference sequence). Trimming took 4 bases from V and 4 from J, leaving 7 bases between them. The CDR3 runs to 12 residues. The CDR3 protein is CASSTVFYGYTF. DNA for the CDR3: TGTGCCAGTAGTACAGTTTTCTATGGCTACACCTTC.

The CDR3 DNA follows: TGTGCCAGCTCACCAAGAGAGCTAAACTCCTACAATGAGCAGTTCTTC. Translation: CASSPRELNSYNEQFF. The J gene is TRBJ2-1, the V gene TRBV18; D gene ambiguous. This CDR3 comprises 16 residues. Trimming took off 2 bases at V and 0 bases at J, with 11 bases between the two ends. Germline V CDR1 and CDR2: KGHSH, LQKENI.

This sequence joins TRBV5-4 and TRBJ2-3; TRBD2 agrees at 7 bases. CDR1 is SGHNT, CDR2 YYREEE, per germline (reference sequence). This CDR3 has 15 amino acids. J was trimmed by 2 bases and V by 0 bases; bases with no gene match: 3. CDR3 sequence: CASSLDGTNTDTQYF. In DNA form, the CDR3 reads TGTGCCAGCAGCTTGGACGGGACTAACACAGATACGCAGTATTTT.